Below, 31 T cell receptor beta chains from the same sample are listed, as sequenced in a study of blood T cells in healthy people across ages. A second PCR of about 7 to 12 cycles used a sample-barcoded 5' primer and a J-beta primer mix. TCRdb re-derived calls from the 5' RACE reads in MiXCR, one entry per CDR3 protein. The sample shows 600,000 to 1,000,000 distinct CDR3 sequences, approximately 25% of them seen only once. This same sample was also taken into another study, of T cells of mothers and their children.

The sequencing input was blood. These receptors were obtained from a boy between 10 and 17 years old in good health.

This clonotype turned up a few times. CDR3 nucleotides: TGTGCCAGCAGTTTATTTCCGGGACTAGCGGACAATGAGCAGTTCTTC. Translating it yields CASSLFPGLADNEQFF. The chain employs TRBV28 and TRBJ2-1; 11 nucleotides match TRBD2. Per germline, CDR1 MDHEN and CDR2 SYDVKM. The junction had 4 bases not matched to a gene; V was cut back by 1 base and J by 5 bases. CDR3 length: 16 residues.

CDR3 DNA sequence: TGCAGCACAAAAGGGGGGGTGAACACTGAAGCTTTCTTT. It translates to CSTKGGVNTEAFF. The chain joins TRBV29-1 to TRBJ1-1, with a weak D call TRBD1 (6 bases). Germline V gene lookup returns CDR1 SQVTM and CDR2 ANQGSEA. The CDR3 totals 13 residues. The V end was cut by 8 bases, the J end by 0 bases, with 13 bases between.

The genes are TRBV28 and TRBJ2-1, with TRBD2 identical over 13 bases. CDR1 is MDHEN and CDR2 is SYDVKM in the germline V gene. Trimming removed 6 bases from V and 12 bases from J; junction bases left unmatched: 5. The CDR3 length is 13 residues. The CDR3, as DNA: TGTGCCAGCAGACTAGCGGGGGGGTCCGGGCAGTTCTTC. Protein: CASRLAGGSGQFF. The whole variable domain, filled in from reference TRBV28 and TRBJ2-1, reads DVKVTQSSRYLVKRTGEKVFLECVQDMDHENMFWYRQDPGLGLRLIYFSYDVKMKEKGDIPEGYSVSREKKERFSLILESASTNQTSMYLCASRLAGGSGQFFGPGTRLTVL.

This clonotype was detected a few times. The CDR3 reads CASSEIVGVSYEQYF. The CDR3 DNA reads TGTGCCAGCAGTGAAATAGTCGGAGTATCCTACGAGCAGTACTTC. This sequence joins TRBV6-1 and TRBJ2-7; D is unresolved. V dropped 2 bases and J dropped 1 base, with 12 bases sitting between them. Germline lookup yields CDR1 MNHNS and CDR2 SASEGT. The CDR3 length is 15 residues.

In this sample, this clonotype turned up a few times. This chain links TRBV19 with TRBJ1-1, with D possibly matching TRBD1 (6 bases). Trimming left V 5 bases short and J 6 bases short, with 16 bases between. The CDR3 consists of 14 residues. Looked up from germline, CDR1 is LNHDA and CDR2 is SQIVND (reference sequence). CDR3 bases: TGTGCCAGTAGTGTACTACAGGGAATCCCTGAAGCTTTCTTT. The encoded protein is CASSVLQGIPEAFF. The full variable domain, in which reference TRBV19 and TRBJ1-1 provide the parts outside the CDR3, is DGGITQSPKYLFRKEGQNVTLSCEQNLNHDAMYWYRQDPGQGLRLIYYSQIVNDFQKGDIAEGYSVSREKKESFPLTVTSAQKNPTAFYLCASSVLQGIPEAFFGQGTRLTVV.

In its sample, this clonotype was seen a few times. This rearrangement joins TRBV27 to TRBJ1-6, with TRBD1 identical over 8 bases. V lost 3 bases and J lost 9; bases outside the gene matches: 4. The CDR3 runs 14 residues. From germline, CDR1 is MNHEY and CDR2 SMNVEV (reference sequence). The CDR3 DNA is TGTGCCAGCAGTTTCGTGACAGGGGTTTCACCCCTCCACTTT. This gives the protein CASSFVTGVSPLHF.

This clonotype was seen just once. The CDR3 is CASSAPGQGEDTEAFF. CDR3 sequence (DNA): TGTGCCAGCAGCGCGCCGGGACAGGGAGAAGACACTGAAGCTTTCTTT. This chain uses TRBV7-2 with TRBJ1-1, with 9 bases lining up with TRBD1. Germline CDR1 is SGHTA and CDR2 is FQGNSA. V was clipped by 5 bases and J by 3 bases; unmatched bases: 10. The length of the CDR3 is 16 residues. Based on the CDR3 plus reference TRBV7-2 and TRBJ1-1, the full variable domain is GAGVSQSPSNKVTEKGKDVELRCDPISGHTALYWYRQSLGQGLEFLIYFQGNSAPDKSGLPSDRFSAERTGGSVSTLTIQRTQQEDSAVYLCASSAPGQGEDTEAFFGQGTRLTVV.

The V and J genes are TRBV6-1 and TRBJ2-1; 11 bases align to TRBD1. The tail of the sequence fits TRBJ2-5 better, so the J call may be wrong. The V gene's germline CDR1 is MNHNS and CDR2 SASEGT. CDR3 size: 15 residues. The CDR3 nucleotides are TGTGCCAGCAGTGAGGGACAGGGGGATAGAGAGACCCAGTACTTC. It translates to CASSEGQGDRETQYF.

This clonotype was detected ten times or more. This chain joins TRBV29-1 and TRBJ2-7; D possibly corresponds to TRBD1 (6 bases). V dropped 7 bases and J dropped 3 bases, with 13 bases sitting between them. This CDR3 spans 12 amino acids. CDR1 SQVTM and CDR2 ANQGSEA come from the germline V gene. Here the CDR3 DNA reads TGCAGCGCCGTGGGACAAGACTACGAGCAGTACTTC. This gives the protein CSAVGQDYEQYF.

This clonotype turned up a few times. The chain links TRBV27 to TRBJ1-1; TRBD1 matches at 8 bases. V lost 6 bases and J lost 4; bases outside the gene matches: 7. The CDR3 sequence is 14 residues long. Germline assignment: CDR1 MNHEY and CDR2 SMNVEV (reference sequence). The CDR3 nucleotides are TGTGCCAGCAGAGGACAGGGCGGGATCACTGAAGCTTTCTTT. It encodes CASRGQGGITEAFF.

The gene calls are TRBV7-9 and TRBJ2-1; maybe TRBD2 (5 bases). The CDR3 consists of 14 residues. The germline CDR1 and CDR2 sequences are SEHNR and FQNEAQ (reference sequence). Trimming removed 4 bases from V and 3 bases from J, with 10 bases in between. The CDR3 spells CASSWVAGYNEQFF. Written as DNA, the CDR3 is TGTGCCAGCAGCTGGGTCGCGGGCTACAATGAGCAGTTCTTC.

This clonotype showed up just a few times. The chain combines TRBV7-9 with TRBJ1-1; 10 bases line up with TRBD1. From germline, CDR1 is SEHNR and CDR2 FQNEAQ (reference sequence). The CDR3 has 15 amino acids. The V segment lost 4 bases and the J segment 1 base; nucleotides outside the gene matches: 3. The CDR3 region has the DNA TGTGCCAGCAGCTCGGGACAGGGGTCGAACACTGAAGCTTTCTTT. It translates to CASSSGQGSNTEAFF.

This clonotype turned up a few times. J is TRBJ2-5 and V is TRBV5-4, with 7 bases lining up with TRBD1. CDR1 SGHNT and CDR2 YYREEE come from the germline V gene (reference sequence). The length of the CDR3 is 13 residues. J gave up 3 bases and V 5 bases, and 4 bases lay outside the gene matches. The CDR3 nucleotides read TGTGCCAGCAGGGGACAGATAGAAGAGACCCAGTACTTC. Amino acid sequence: CASRGQIEETQYF.

The rearrangement uses TRBV28 and TRBJ1-2; no definite D call. V lost 4 bases and J lost 4, with 19 bases in between. The length of the CDR3 is 16 residues. Looked up from germline, CDR1 is MDHEN and CDR2 is SYDVKM. The CDR3, as DNA: TGTGCCAGCAGTTCCTCTATGACACGGCTGGGCTATGGCTACACCTTC. Protein sequence: CASSSSMTRLGYGYTF.

This clonotype was picked up a small number of times. The genes are TRBV7-8 and TRBJ2-1; no clear D. Germline-derived CDR1 and CDR2 are SGHVS and FQNEAQ. This CDR3 region has 16 residues. V was clipped by 5 bases and J by 0 bases, with 14 bases between them. In nucleotides, the CDR3 is TGTGCCAGCAGCCCAGATTACATAAGCTCCTACAATGAGCAGTTCTTC. Protein product: CASSPDYISSYNEQFF.

The V gene is TRBV28, the J gene TRBJ2-5; the match to TRBD1 covers 7 bases. Germline CDR1 reads MDHEN; CDR2 reads SYDVKM. The CDR3 has 15 amino acids. The trim removed 2 bases at V and 0 bases at J, leaving 3 bases unmatched. The CDR3 DNA reads TGTGCCAGCAGTTTAGGACAGGATAACCAAGAGACCCAGTACTTC. This translates into CASSLGQDNQETQYF.

The chain links TRBV5-1 to TRBJ2-5, with D possibly being TRBD2 (6 bases). The germline V and J ends were trimmed by 2 bases and 3 bases, with 8 bases remaining between them. Germline CDR1 reads SGHRS; CDR2 reads YFSETQ. The CDR3 length is 13 residues. CDR3: CASSFPGEETQYF. The CDR3 DNA is TGCGCCAGCAGCTTCCCGGGAGAAGAGACCCAGTACTTC. Drawing the rest from reference TRBV5-1 and TRBJ2-5, the complete variable domain is KAGVTQTPRYLIKTRGQQVTLSCSPISGHRSVSWYQQTPGQGLQFLFEYFSETQRNKGNFPGRFSGRQFSNSRSEMNVSTLELGDSALYLCASSFPGEETQYFGPGTRLLVL.

V usage is TRBV4-3 and J usage is TRBJ1-1, with 9 bases that match TRBD1. CDR1 is LGHNA, CDR2 YSLEER, per germline. The CDR3 is 16 amino acids. The ends lost 3 bases at V and 1 base at J; junction bases unmatched: 6. CDR3 residues: CASSQLEDRGNTEAFF. In DNA, the CDR3 is TGCGCCAGCAGCCAGCTGGAGGACAGGGGGAACACTGAAGCTTTCTTT.

The chain couples TRBV11-1 to TRBJ2-1; D not certain. CDR1 and CDR2 from the germline V gene are SGHAT and FQDESV (reference sequence). Trimming took off 1 base at V and 7 bases at J, with 11 bases between the two ends. CDR3 size: 14 residues. The CDR3 reads CASSLGWRVNEQFF. The CDR3 DNA sequence: TGTGCCAGCAGCTTAGGTTGGCGTGTGAATGAGCAGTTCTTC.

V usage is TRBV7-2 and J usage is TRBJ2-5, with 7 bases that match TRBD1. Germline CDR1 reads SGHTA; CDR2 reads FQGNSA. Unmatched junction bases numbered 11, after V lost 7 bases and J lost 9 bases. There are 13 residues in the CDR3. CDR3 DNA sequence: TGTGCCAGCAACCTGCAAAACCAGGGGGCCCAGTACTTC. It encodes CASNLQNQGAQYF.

This clonotype was seen more than once but under ten times. The chain has TRBV4-3 and TRBJ1-2; weak D call: TRBD1 (5 bases). CDR1 and CDR2 (germline): LGHNA, YSLEER. Trimming left V 1 base short and J 4 bases short, with 22 bases between. There are 18 residues in the CDR3. In DNA, the CDR3 is TGCGCCAGCAGCCAAGTTTCCGGGGTAGGGGTCTATGGCTATGGCTACACCTTC. Its translation is CASSQVSGVGVYGYGYTF.

This clonotype showed up just a few times. The rearrangement uses TRBV4-3 and TRBJ1-5; TRBD1 aligns across 7 bases. This CDR3 is built from 16 residues. The V segment lost 0 bases and the J segment 1 base; nucleotides outside the gene matches: 3. Germline CDR1 is LGHNA and CDR2 is YSLEER. The CDR3 region is CASSQDRGQSNQPQHF. CDR3 in DNA: TGCGCCAGCAGCCAAGACCGGGGACAGAGCAATCAGCCCCAGCATTTT.

The rearrangement uses TRBV4-1 and TRBJ2-1; D gene uncertain. The J call may be in error: the DNA end matches TRBJ2-7 better. Germline V CDR1 and CDR2: MGHRA, YSYEKL. The CDR3 totals 12 residues. This CDR3 reads CASSHPNYEQYF. In DNA, the CDR3 is TGCGCCAGCAGCCACCCAAACTACGAGCAGTACTTC.

This sequence joins TRBV7-2 and TRBJ2-1; 7 bases agree with TRBD1. The CDR3 contains 16 residues. CDR1 and CDR2 from the germline V gene are SGHTA and FQGNSA. The trim removed 1 base at V and 4 bases at J, leaving 7 bases unmatched. CDR3 nucleotide sequence: TGTGCCAGCAGCTTAGGCCCCAGGGGGACATACAATGAGCAGTTCTTC. This translates into CASSLGPRGTYNEQFF.

V gene TRBV20-1 combines with J gene TRBJ2-1, with 11 bases that match TRBD2. The CDR3 extends over 15 amino acids. The trim removed 6 bases at V and 6 bases at J, leaving 10 bases unmatched. Germline V gene lookup returns CDR1 DFQATT and CDR2 SNEGSKA (reference sequence). The CDR3 here is CSALPLAGVLNEQFF. The CDR3 region has the DNA TGCAGTGCGCTACCACTAGCGGGGGTTCTCAATGAGCAGTTCTTC.

This clonotype came up a few times. The rearrangement uses TRBV3-1 and TRBJ2-7; unclear D gene. V was trimmed by 1 base and J by 5 bases, leaving 12 bases between them. The CDR3 is 14 residues long. Looked up from germline, CDR1 is LGHDT and CDR2 is YNNKEL (reference sequence). The CDR3, as DNA: TGTGCCAGCAGCCAAGGGGTGGTGGCTGACGAGCAGTACTTC. Residues: CASSQGVVADEQYF.

The chain is built from TRBV28 and TRBJ2-1; no clear D. The end of the DNA is better explained by TRBJ2-7, so the J call may be wrong. Germline CDR1 is MDHEN and CDR2 is SYDVKM. The CDR3 totals 13 residues. CDR3 DNA: TGTGCCAGCAGTTCCTCGATGGTCTACGAGCAGTACTTC. Translation gives CASSSSMVYEQYF.

This chain uses TRBV7-2 with TRBJ2-5; perhaps TRBD1 as D (6 bases). TRBJ2-7 explains the end of the DNA better; the J call may be wrong. CDR3 length equals 14 residues. Germline loops: CDR1 SGHTA, CDR2 FQGNSA. The CDR3 spells CASSNSQGSYEQYF. The DNA for the CDR3 is TGTGCCAGCAGCAACTCACAGGGTTCCTACGAGCAGTACTTC.

This clonotype was seen only a few times. The chain recombines TRBV7-6 with TRBJ1-6; possible D gene TRBD1, 6 bases. The CDR3 has 17 residues. Per the germline V gene, CDR1 is SGHVS and CDR2 is FNYEAQ. The germline V and J ends were trimmed by 1 base and 18 bases, with 28 bases remaining between them. The CDR3 sequence is CASSLGGLRGVNSHPHF. Written as DNA, the CDR3 is TGTGCCAGCAGCTTAGGTGGTCTCAGGGGAGTTAATTCACACCCCCACTTT. The whole variable domain, filled in from reference TRBV7-6 and TRBJ1-6, reads GAGVSQSPRYKVTKRGQDVALRCDPISGHVSLYWYRQALGQGPEFLTYFNYEAQQDKSGLPNDRFSAERPEGSISTLTIQRTEQRDSAMYRCASSLGGLRGVNSHPHFGNGTRLTVT.

For the CDR3, the DNA is TGTGCCAGCAGCTCACCTACTGCCAGCGGGATCTCCTACGAGCAGTACTTC. It encodes CASSSPTASGISYEQYF. The rearrangement links TRBV7-8 to TRBJ2-1, with 7 bases identical to TRBD2. The end of the DNA fits TRBJ2-7 better, so the J call may be wrong. The CDR3 has 17 residues. Germline V gene lookup returns CDR1 SGHVS and CDR2 FQNEAQ.

Regarding this clonotype: The junction departs from germline at one end; a sequencing error may be responsible. The gene calls are TRBV7-8 and TRBJ2-7, with D tentatively TRBD2 (5 bases). This CDR3 spans 15 amino acids. The V gene's germline CDR1 is SGHVS and CDR2 FQNEAQ. CDR3 protein: CASSQGGGSLYEQYF. The CDR3 DNA reads TGCGCCAGCAGCCAAGGTGGAGGTTCTCTATACGAGCAGTACTTC.